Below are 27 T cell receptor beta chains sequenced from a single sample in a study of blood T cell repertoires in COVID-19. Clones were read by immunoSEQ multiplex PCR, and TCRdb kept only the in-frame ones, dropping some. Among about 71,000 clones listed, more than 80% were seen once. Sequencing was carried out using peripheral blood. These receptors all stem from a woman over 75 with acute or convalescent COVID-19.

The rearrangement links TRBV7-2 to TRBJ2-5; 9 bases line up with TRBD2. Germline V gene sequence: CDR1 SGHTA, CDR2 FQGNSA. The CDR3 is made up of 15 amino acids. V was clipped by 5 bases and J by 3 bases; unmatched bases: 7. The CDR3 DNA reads TGTGCCAGCAGCACCCCGCGGGGGGGAAAAGAGACCCAGTACTTC. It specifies CASSTPRGGKETQYF.

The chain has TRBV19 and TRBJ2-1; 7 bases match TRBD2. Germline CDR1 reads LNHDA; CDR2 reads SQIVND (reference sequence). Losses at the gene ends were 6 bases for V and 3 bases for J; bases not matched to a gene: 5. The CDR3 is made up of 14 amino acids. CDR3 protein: CASSRGEIYNEQFF. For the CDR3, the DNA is TGTGCCAGTAGCCGGGGGGAAATCTACAATGAGCAGTTCTTC.

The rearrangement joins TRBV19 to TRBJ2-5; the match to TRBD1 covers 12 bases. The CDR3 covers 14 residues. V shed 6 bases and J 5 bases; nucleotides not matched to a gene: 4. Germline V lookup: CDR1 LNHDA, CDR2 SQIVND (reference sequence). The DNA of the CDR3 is TGTGCCAGTAGCCGGGACAGGGGGCTGGAGACCCAGTACTTC. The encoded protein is CASSRDRGLETQYF.

The DNA for the CDR3 is TGTGCCAGAGGACAGGGGGATGGCTACACCTTC. This sequence encodes CARGQGDGYTF. The genes are TRBV25-1 and TRBJ1-2; TRBD1 aligns across 10 bases. The CDR3 spans 11 residues. Looked up from germline, CDR1 is MGHDK and CDR2 is SYGVNS. The V and J ends lost 9 bases and 6 bases, in that order; junction bases with no gene match: 1.

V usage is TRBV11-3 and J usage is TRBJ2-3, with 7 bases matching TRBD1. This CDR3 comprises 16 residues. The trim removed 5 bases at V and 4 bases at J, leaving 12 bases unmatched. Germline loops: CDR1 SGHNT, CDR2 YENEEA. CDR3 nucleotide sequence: TGTGCCAGCAGCCAGGGGAACAGGGGCGGGCCAGATACGCAGTATTTT. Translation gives CASSQGNRGGPDTQYF.

CDR3 sequence reads: CASSLTNTGELFF. In DNA form, the CDR3 reads TGTGCCAGCAGCTTAACAAACACCGGGGAGCTGTTTTTT. The gene calls are TRBV11-3 and TRBJ2-2; D gene ambiguous. CDR1 and CDR2 (germline): SGHNT, YENEEA. V was pared by 2 bases and J by 2 bases, with 3 bases between. This CDR3 spans 13 amino acids.

DNA of the CDR3: TGTGCCAGCAGTCCCAAGGGACAGGGCACCAATGAGCAGTTCTTC. Amino acid sequence: CASSPKGQGTNEQFF. This rearrangement joins TRBV2 to TRBJ2-1; 9 bases are shared with TRBD1. The germline V gene encodes CDR1 SNHLY and CDR2 FYNNEI. The CDR3 spans 15 residues. The trim removed 5 bases at V and 6 bases at J, leaving 8 bases unmatched. The whole variable domain, filled in from reference TRBV2 and TRBJ2-1, reads EPEVTQTPSHQVTQMGQEVILRCVPISNHLYFYWYRQILGQKVEFLVSFYNNEISEKSEIFDDQFSVERPDGSNFTLKIRSTKLEDSAMYFCASSPKGQGTNEQFFGPGTRLTVL.

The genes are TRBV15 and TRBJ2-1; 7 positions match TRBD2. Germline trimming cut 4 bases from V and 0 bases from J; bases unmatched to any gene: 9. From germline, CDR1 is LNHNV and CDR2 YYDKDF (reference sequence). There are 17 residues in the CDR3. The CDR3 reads CATSNPTSDSSYNEQFF. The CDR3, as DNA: TGTGCCACCAGCAACCCCACTAGCGATAGCTCCTACAATGAGCAGTTCTTC.

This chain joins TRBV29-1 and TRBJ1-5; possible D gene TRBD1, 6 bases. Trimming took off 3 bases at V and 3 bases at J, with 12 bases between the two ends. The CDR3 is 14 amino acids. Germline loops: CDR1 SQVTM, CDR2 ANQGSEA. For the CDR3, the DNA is TGCAGCGTTGAGGGGCAGGGGCCCAATCAGCCCCAGCATTTT. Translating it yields CSVEGQGPNQPQHF.

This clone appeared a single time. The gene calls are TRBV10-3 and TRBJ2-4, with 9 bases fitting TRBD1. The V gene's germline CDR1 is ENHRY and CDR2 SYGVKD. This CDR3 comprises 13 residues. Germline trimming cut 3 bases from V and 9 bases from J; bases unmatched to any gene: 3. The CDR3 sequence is CAISERTGVIQYF. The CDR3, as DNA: TGTGCCATCAGTGAACGGACAGGGGTCATTCAGTACTTC.

The CDR3 DNA reads TGTGCCAGCAGCCCGGGACTCGGTGAAGCTTTCTTT. Protein sequence: CASSPGLGEAFF. The chain carries TRBV11-2 and TRBJ1-1; TRBD1 is a possible D gene (5 bases). CDR1 and CDR2 (germline): SGHAT, FQNNGV. This CDR3 region has 12 residues. V was shortened by 5 bases and J by 7 bases, with 11 bases between the two germline ends.

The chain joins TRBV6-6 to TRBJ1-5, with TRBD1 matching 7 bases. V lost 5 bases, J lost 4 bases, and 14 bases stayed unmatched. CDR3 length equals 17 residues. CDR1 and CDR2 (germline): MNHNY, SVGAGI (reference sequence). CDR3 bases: TGTGCCAGCAGTCGCGCATCCGGGACAGAGGAGAATCAGCCCCAGCATTTT. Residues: CASSRASGTEENQPQHF.

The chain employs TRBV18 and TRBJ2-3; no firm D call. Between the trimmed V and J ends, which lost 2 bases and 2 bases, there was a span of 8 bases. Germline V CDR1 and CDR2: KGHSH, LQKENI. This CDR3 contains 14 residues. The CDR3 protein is CASSPAGITDTQYF. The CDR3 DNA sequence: TGTGCCAGCTCACCAGCAGGAATCACAGATACGCAGTATTTT.

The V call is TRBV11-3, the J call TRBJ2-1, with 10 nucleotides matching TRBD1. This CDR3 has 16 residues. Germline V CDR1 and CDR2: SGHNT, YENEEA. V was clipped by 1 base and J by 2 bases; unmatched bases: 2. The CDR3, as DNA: TGTGCCAGCAGCTTAGGGGGGACAGGGGCCTACAATGAGCAGTTCTTC. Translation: CASSLGGTGAYNEQFF.

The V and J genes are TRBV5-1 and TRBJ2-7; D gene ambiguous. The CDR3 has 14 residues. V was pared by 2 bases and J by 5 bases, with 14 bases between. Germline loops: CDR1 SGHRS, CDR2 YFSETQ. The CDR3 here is CASSLMAIPDEQYF. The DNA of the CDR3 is TGCGCCAGCAGCTTAATGGCAATTCCAGACGAGCAGTACTTC.

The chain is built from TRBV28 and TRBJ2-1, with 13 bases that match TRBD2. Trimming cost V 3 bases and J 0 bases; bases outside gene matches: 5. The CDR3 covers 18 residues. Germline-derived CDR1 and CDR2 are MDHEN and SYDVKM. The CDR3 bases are TGTGCCAGCAGTTTTGGGACTAGCGGGGCGGGCTCCTACAATGAGCAGTTCTTC. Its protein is CASSFGTSGAGSYNEQFF.

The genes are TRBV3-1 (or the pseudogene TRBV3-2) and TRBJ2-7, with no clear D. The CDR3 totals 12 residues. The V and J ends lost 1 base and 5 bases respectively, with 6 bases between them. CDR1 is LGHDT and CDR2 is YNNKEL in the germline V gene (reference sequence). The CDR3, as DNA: TGTGCCAGCAGCCAAGTCAGGAACGAGCAGTACTTC. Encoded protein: CASSQVRNEQYF.

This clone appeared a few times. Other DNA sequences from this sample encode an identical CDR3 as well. CDR3 amino acids: CASSQTDTQYF. The CDR3 DNA is TGTGCCAGCAGCCAAACAGATACGCAGTATTTT. The V gene is TRBV7-9, the J gene TRBJ2-3, with no clear D. Germline loops: CDR1 SEHNR, CDR2 FQNEAQ (reference sequence). This CDR3 is 11 amino acids long. Trimming stripped 5 bases from V and 3 bases from J, with 3 bases between.

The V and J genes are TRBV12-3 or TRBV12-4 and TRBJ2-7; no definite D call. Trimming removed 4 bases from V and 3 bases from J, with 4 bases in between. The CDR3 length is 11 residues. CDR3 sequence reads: CASSSRYEQYF. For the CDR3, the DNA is TGTGCCAGCAGTTCCCGCTACGAGCAGTACTTC.

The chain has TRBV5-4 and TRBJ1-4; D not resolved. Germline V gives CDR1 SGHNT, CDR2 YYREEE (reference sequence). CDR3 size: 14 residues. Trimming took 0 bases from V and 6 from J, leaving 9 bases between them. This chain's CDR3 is CASSLAGVDEKLFF. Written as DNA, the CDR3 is TGTGCCAGCAGCTTGGCCGGGGTGGATGAAAAACTGTTTTTT.

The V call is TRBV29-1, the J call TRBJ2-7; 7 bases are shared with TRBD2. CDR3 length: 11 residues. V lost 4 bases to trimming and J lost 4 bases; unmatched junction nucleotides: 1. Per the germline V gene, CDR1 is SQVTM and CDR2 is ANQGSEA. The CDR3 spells CSVGGGYEQYF. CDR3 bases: TGCAGCGTTGGGGGGGGTTACGAGCAGTACTTC.

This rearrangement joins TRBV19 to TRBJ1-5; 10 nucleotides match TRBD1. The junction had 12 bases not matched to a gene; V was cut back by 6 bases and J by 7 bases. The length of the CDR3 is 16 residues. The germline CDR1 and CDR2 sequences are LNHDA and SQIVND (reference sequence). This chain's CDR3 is CASRGQGTRSEQPQHF. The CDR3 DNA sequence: TGTGCCAGTAGGGGACAGGGGACGAGATCGGAACAGCCCCAGCATTTT.

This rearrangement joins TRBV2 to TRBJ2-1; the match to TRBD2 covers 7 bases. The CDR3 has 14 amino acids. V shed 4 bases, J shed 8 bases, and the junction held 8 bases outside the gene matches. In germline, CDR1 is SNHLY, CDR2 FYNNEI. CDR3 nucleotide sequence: TGTGCCAGCAGTGGGACTAGGTGGTCCGATGAGCAGTTCTTC. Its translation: CASSGTRWSDEQFF.

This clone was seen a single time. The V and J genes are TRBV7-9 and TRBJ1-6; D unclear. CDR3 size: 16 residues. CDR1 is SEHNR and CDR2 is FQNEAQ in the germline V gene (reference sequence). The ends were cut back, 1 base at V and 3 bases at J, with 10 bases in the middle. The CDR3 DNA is TGTGCCAGCAGCTTAGTCAGGCAGCTCTATAATTCACCCCTCCACTTT. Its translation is CASSLVRQLYNSPLHF.

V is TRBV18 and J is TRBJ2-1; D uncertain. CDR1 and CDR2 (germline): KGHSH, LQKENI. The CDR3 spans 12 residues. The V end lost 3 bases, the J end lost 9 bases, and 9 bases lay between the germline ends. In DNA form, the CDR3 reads TGTGCCAGCTCACCCCAGAGCGCTGAGCAGTTCTTC. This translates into CASSPQSAEQFF.

CDR3 bases: TGTGCCAGCTCACCTCTCGTGGACTCTTCCTACGAGCAGTACTTC. This sequence encodes CASSPLVDSSYEQYF. V gene TRBV18 combines with J gene TRBJ2-7; maybe TRBD2 (5 bases). Germline CDR1 KGHSH, CDR2 LQKENI. V lost 3 bases and J 1 base, leaving 13 bases between the germline ends. CDR3 length equals 15 residues.

The CDR3 spells CASSLSPTGVSNQPQHF. The DNA for the CDR3 is TGTGCCAGCAGCTTATCTCCAACGGGGGTTAGCAATCAGCCCCAGCATTTT. The chain couples TRBV7-9 to TRBJ1-5, with D perhaps matching TRBD1 (5 bases). Deletions cut 2 bases from V and 0 bases from J, with 14 bases between. CDR1 is SEHNR, CDR2 FQNEAQ, per germline (reference sequence). The length of the CDR3 is 17 residues.